A single sample is the source of the 22 T cell receptor beta chains below, sequenced in a study of response to subunit inactivated influenza vaccine. TCRdb reanalysed the RT-PCR reads using MiXCR and keeps one entry per CDR3 protein. Altogether 150,000 to 200,000 distinct CDR3 sequences are present, approximately 12% being singletons, with the ten largest covering about 31%. The data were also submitted as part of a second study, on T cells expressing NK-cell markers. Turning to that study: Synthesis of TCR beta cDNA relied on 5'RACE template switching carrying UMIs.

The specimen comprised CD8+ T cells sorted from PBMCs, sampled 12 days after vaccination. The receptors originated from a man aged 45-60 years who received an inactivated influenza vaccine.

V and J are TRBV28 and TRBJ2-5, with D possibly TRBD2 on 5 matching bases. CDR1 and CDR2 (germline): MDHEN, SYDVKM. The CDR3 spans 14 residues. Trimming removed 5 bases from V and 2 bases from J, with 12 bases in between. The CDR3 region is CASSRTGYQETQYF. CDR3 in DNA: TGTGCCAGCAGTCGGACTGGCTATCAAGAGACCCAGTACTTC.

The chain couples TRBV15 to TRBJ1-5; D perhaps matches TRBD1 (5 bases). This CDR3 is 16 amino acids long. Germline V gene sequence: CDR1 LNHNV, CDR2 YYDKDF (reference sequence). V was shortened by 3 bases and J by 3 bases, with 15 bases between the two germline ends. DNA of the CDR3: TGTGCCACCAGCAGGGCCGGGGCGCGGAACAATCAGCCCCAGCATTTT. Translating gives CATSRAGARNNQPQHF.

This clonotype has at least ten counts. The chain recombines TRBV4-2 with TRBJ2-1; 14 bases are shared with TRBD2. Germline V gene sequence: CDR1 LGHNA, CDR2 YNFKEQ. With V trimmed by 9 bases and J by 8 bases, 15 bases remained unmatched. The CDR3 spans 17 residues. CDR3 coding DNA: TGTGCCAGTCTCGGGACTAGCGGGGGCCCAGAAAGCCATGAGCAGTTCTTC. Translated, it gives CASLGTSGGPESHEQFF.

This clonotype was seen ten or more times. The CDR3 nucleotides read TGCAGTGCTAAGGGACAGACTAACTATGGCTACACCTTC. Translating it yields CSAKGQTNYGYTF. The V gene is TRBV20-1, the J gene TRBJ1-2; 7 bases agree with TRBD1. Germline CDR1 is DFQATT and CDR2 is SNEGSKA (reference sequence). The CDR3 loop spans 13 amino acids. With V trimmed by 4 bases and J by 0 bases, 2 bases remained unmatched.

In DNA, the CDR3 is TGTGCCAGCGTGGGGTCTCGGAACACCGGGGAGCTGTTTTTT. It codes for CASVGSRNTGELFF. This chain joins TRBV7-6 and TRBJ2-2; no firm D call. Germline CDR1 is SGHVS and CDR2 is FNYEAQ. Trimming took off 8 bases at V and 1 base at J, with 11 bases between the two ends. The CDR3 runs to 14 residues.

This clonotype was seen a handful of times. The V gene is TRBV1, the J gene TRBJ2-2; the D call of TRBD2 is as the table states it, not checked on the DNA. TRBV1 is designated a pseudogene. The CDR3 runs to 16 residues. CDR3 protein: CTSSQGGSGDTGELFF. As DNA, the CDR3 is TGCACCAGCAGCCAAGGGGGTAGCGGTGACACCGGGGAGCTGTTTTTT.

The V and J genes are TRBV20-1 and TRBJ2-5, with 7 bases identical to TRBD2. Looked up from germline, CDR1 is DFQATT and CDR2 is SNEGSKA (reference sequence). The CDR3 totals 11 residues. V lost 1 base, J lost 9 bases, and 2 bases stayed unmatched. CDR3 residues: CSARGRGAQYF. The CDR3 coding sequence is TGCAGTGCTAGAGGCCGGGGGGCCCAGTACTTC.

The CDR3 region is CASSPPGAAGELFF. For the CDR3, the DNA is TGTGCCAGCAGCCCTCCCGGGGCCGCCGGGGAGCTGTTTTTT. The chain combines TRBV12-3 or TRBV12-4 with TRBJ2-2; D is tentatively TRBD1 or TRBD2 (5 bases each). The V gene lost 6 bases and the J gene lost 6 bases, with 14 bases spanning the gap. This CDR3 is built from 14 residues.

The rearrangement links TRBV11-1 to TRBJ2-6, with D uncertain. Deletions cut 0 bases from V and 0 bases from J, with 15 bases between. Per germline, CDR1 SGHAT and CDR2 FQDESV (reference sequence). The CDR3 is 19 amino acids. The CDR3 DNA is TGTGCCAGCAGCTTAGCGCAGACACTTAACCACTCTGGGGCCAACGTCCTGACTTTC. This codes for CASSLAQTLNHSGANVLTF.

The chain couples TRBV7-9 to TRBJ2-7; D gene uncertain. The V gene's germline CDR1 is SEHNR and CDR2 FQNEAQ (reference sequence). The CDR3 is made up of 13 amino acids. Trimming took 5 bases from V and 1 from J, leaving 9 bases between them. For the CDR3, the DNA is TGTGCCAGCAGCCCAAGGCAATCCTACGAGCAGTACTTC. Amino acids: CASSPRQSYEQYF.

The rearrangement joins TRBV2 to TRBJ2-3, with 13 bases lining up with TRBD2. The CDR3 loop spans 18 amino acids. Per the germline V gene, CDR1 is SNHLY and CDR2 is FYNNEI. V shed 7 bases and J 5 bases; nucleotides not matched to a gene: 15. The CDR3 DNA follows: TGTGCCAGCAAGACCCCTTTTACTAGCGGGGGGGCCGAAGATACGCAGTATTTT. This sequence encodes CASKTPFTSGGAEDTQYF. The full variable domain, its missing parts supplied by reference TRBV2 and TRBJ2-3, is EPEVTQTPSHQVTQMGQEVILRCVPISNHLYFYWYRQILGQKVEFLVSFYNNEISEKSEIFDDQFSVERPDGSNFTLKIRSTKLEDSAMYFCASKTPFTSGGAEDTQYFGPGTRLTVL.

This clonotype has more than one count but fewer than ten. J is TRBJ2-7 and V is TRBV28; 11 bases match TRBD1. Germline V gene data show CDR1 as MDHEN and CDR2 as SYDVKM. V gave up 5 bases and J gave up 4 bases; unmatched junction bases: 4. CDR3 length equals 14 residues. Here the CDR3 DNA reads TGTGCCAGCAGTACGGACAGGGGGCGATACGAGCAGTACTTC. This sequence encodes CASSTDRGRYEQYF.

The chain recombines TRBV9 with TRBJ1-5; the D is unclear. The V end was cut by 3 bases, the J end by 3 bases, with 10 bases between. The CDR3 totals 14 residues. The germline V gene encodes CDR1 SGDLS and CDR2 YYNGEE. CDR3 protein: CASSEGAANQPQHF. DNA for the CDR3: TGTGCCAGCAGCGAGGGAGCAGCCAATCAGCCCCAGCATTTT.

The chain combines TRBV7-9 with TRBJ1-4, with D unclear. Trimming shortened V by 0 bases and J by 5 bases, and 4 bases separated the two germline ends. Germline V gene sequence: CDR1 SEHNR, CDR2 FQNEAQ (reference sequence). The CDR3 spans 13 residues. CDR3 sequence (DNA): TGTGCCAGCAGCTTAGCTCTGAATGAAAAACTGTTTTTT. This sequence encodes CASSLALNEKLFF.

V and J are TRBV11-3 and TRBJ2-4; maybe TRBD2 (7 bases). The CDR3 is made up of 17 amino acids. The V end lost 0 bases, the J end lost 0 bases, and 12 bases lay between the germline ends. Germline V lookup: CDR1 SGHNT, CDR2 YENEEA. CDR3 nucleotides: TGTGCCAGCAGCTTAGATCCGCGGGGGCTAGCCAAAAACATTCAGTACTTC. Amino acid sequence: CASSLDPRGLAKNIQYF.

This clonotype was counted a few times. The V and J genes are TRBV7-8 and TRBJ2-3; D not certain. V dropped 6 bases and J dropped 2 bases, with 15 bases sitting between them. This CDR3 has 15 amino acids. In germline, CDR1 is SGHVS, CDR2 FQNEAQ. CDR3 coding DNA: TGTGCCAGCAGGCCTGAGCCCAAGGACACAGATACGCAGTATTTT. It is translated as CASRPEPKDTDTQYF.

This clonotype was detected many times. The V gene is TRBV6-2 or TRBV6-3, the J gene TRBJ2-2; D might be TRBD1 or TRBD2, each matching 5 bases. Per the germline V gene, CDR1 is MNHEY and CDR2 is SVGEGT. The V end was cut by 7 bases, the J end by 7 bases, with 10 bases between. CDR3 length: 12 amino acids. CDR3 sequence (DNA): TGTGCCAGCACGAGAGGGGACGGGGAGCTGTTTTTT. This codes for CASTRGDGELFF.

In its sample, this clonotype was seen once. This chain joins TRBV5-8 and TRBJ2-7; D remains unclear. V was cut by 1 base and J by 6 bases, with 8 bases left in between. The CDR3 sequence is 12 residues long. Germline CDR1 SGHTS, CDR2 YDEGEE. CDR3 nucleotides: TGTGCCAGCAGCTTGTATGGGTTCGAGCAGTACTTC. The encoded protein is CASSLYGFEQYF.

The chain is built from TRBV27 and TRBJ2-1; TRBD2 aligns across 13 bases. The germline CDR1 and CDR2 sequences are MNHEY and SMNVEV (reference sequence). This CDR3 spans 15 amino acids. The trim removed 3 bases at V and 8 bases at J, leaving 4 bases unmatched. The CDR3 loop is CASSFGLAGEHEQFF. CDR3 bases: TGTGCCAGCAGTTTCGGACTAGCGGGAGAACATGAGCAGTTCTTC.

The chain combines TRBV4-1 with TRBJ1-2; TRBD1 matches at 8 bases. Losses at the gene ends were 4 bases for V and 8 bases for J; bases not matched to a gene: 12. This CDR3 region has 15 residues. Germline CDR1 is MGHRA and CDR2 is YSYEKL. CDR3 in DNA: TGCGCCAGCAGCCTTCATTCCGGGACAGGCGACGGCTACACCTTC. It codes for CASSLHSGTGDGYTF.

The chain has TRBV6-1 and TRBJ2-5, with D perhaps assigned TRBD1 or TRBD2 (5 bases each). The V and J ends lost 5 bases and 5 bases respectively, with 27 bases between them. Per germline, CDR1 MNHNS and CDR2 SASEGT. The CDR3 totals 18 residues. The CDR3 DNA sequence: TGTGCCAGCAGTCCCCGGGTCGATGGGACGGACTTTTTGGAGACCCAGTACTTC. It encodes CASSPRVDGTDFLETQYF.

In its sample, this clonotype was seen a few times. The rearrangement uses TRBV7-2 and TRBJ2-1; 8 bases are a match to TRBD2. The V and J ends lost 2 bases and 8 bases, in that order; junction bases with no gene match: 5. This CDR3 is built from 14 residues. From germline, CDR1 is SGHTA and CDR2 FQGNSA. CDR3: CASSLPGGSDEQFF. The CDR3 bases are TGTGCCAGCAGCTTACCGGGAGGGTCAGATGAGCAGTTCTTC.